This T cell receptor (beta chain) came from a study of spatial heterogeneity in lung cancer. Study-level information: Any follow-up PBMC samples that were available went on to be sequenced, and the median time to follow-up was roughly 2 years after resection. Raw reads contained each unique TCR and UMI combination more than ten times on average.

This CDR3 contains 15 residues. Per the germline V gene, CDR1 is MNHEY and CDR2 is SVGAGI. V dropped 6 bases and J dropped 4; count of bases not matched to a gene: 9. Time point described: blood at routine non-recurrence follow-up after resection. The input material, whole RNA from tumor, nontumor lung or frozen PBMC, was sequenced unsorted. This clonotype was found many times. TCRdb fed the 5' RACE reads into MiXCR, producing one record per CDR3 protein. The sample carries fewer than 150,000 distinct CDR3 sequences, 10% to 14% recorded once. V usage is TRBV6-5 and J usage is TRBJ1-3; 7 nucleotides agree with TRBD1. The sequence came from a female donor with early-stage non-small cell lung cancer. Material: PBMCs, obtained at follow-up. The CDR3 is CASSPATGTGNTIYF. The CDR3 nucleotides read TGTGCCAGCAGCCCCGCGACAGGGACGGGAAACACCATATATTTT.